The 16 T cell receptor beta chains in this list originate from one sample, sequenced in a study of cytotoxic CD8 clonotypes in ibrutinib-treated CLL. TCRdb's copy holds only in-frame clones and misses some; the assay was immunoSEQ multiplex PCR. This sample yields 150,000 to 200,000 clones, of which nearly 90% are seen a single time; 3% belongs to the top ten. This sample comprised PBMCs, obtained at disease progression, from a patient treated with ibrutinib. The receptor set was obtained from a human donor with chronic lymphocytic leukemia.

The genes are TRBV2 and TRBJ2-1, with D uncertain. The V end was cut by 5 bases, the J end by 0 bases, with 2 bases between. This CDR3 contains 12 residues. Per the germline V gene, CDR1 is SNHLY and CDR2 is FYNNEI. CDR3 residues: CASSTSYNEQFF. The CDR3 nucleotides read TGTGCCAGCAGTACCTCCTACAATGAGCAGTTCTTC.

The chain recombines TRBV2 with TRBJ2-4, with 8 bases matching TRBD1. Germline CDR1 and CDR2: SNHLY and FYNNEI. The CDR3 runs to 13 residues. Unmatched junction bases numbered 0, after V lost 2 bases and J lost 6 bases. The DNA for the CDR3 is TGTGCCAGCAGTGAAACAGGGGGAAACATTCAGTACTTC. It translates to CASSETGGNIQYF.

This rearrangement joins TRBV7-2 to TRBJ2-3; 8 nucleotides line up with TRBD2. V trimming: 6 bases; J trimming: 3 bases; junction bases outside the gene matches: 8. Germline lookup yields CDR1 SGHTA and CDR2 FQGNSA. This CDR3 has 15 residues. In nucleotides, the CDR3 is TGTGCCAGCAGGCTAGCGGGCTCGGGGACAGATACGCAGTATTTT. Protein: CASRLAGSGTDTQYF. The full variable domain, its missing parts supplied by reference TRBV7-2 and TRBJ2-3, is GAGVSQSPSNKVTEKGKDVELRCDPISGHTALYWYRQSLGQGLEFLIYFQGNSAPDKSGLPSDRFSAERTGGSVSTLTIQRTQQEDSAVYLCASRLAGSGTDTQYFGPGTRLTVL.

This clone was detected only once. This sample includes further DNA sequences coding for the same CDR3. The chain recombines TRBV6-5 with TRBJ2-2, with D tentatively TRBD1 or TRBD2 (6 bases each). CDR3 length: 14 residues. Germline values: CDR1 MNHEY, CDR2 SVGAGI. V was clipped by 0 bases and J by 5 bases, with 7 bases between them. The CDR3 DNA follows: TGTGCCAGCAGTTACTCAGGGGGGACCGGGGAGCTGTTTTTT. This translates into CASSYSGGTGELFF.

This clone was picked up one time. The J gene is TRBJ2-7, the V gene TRBV6-1, with D possibly called TRBD1 or TRBD2 (5 bases each). V lost 6 bases and J 3 bases, leaving 15 bases between the germline ends. CDR1 is MNHNS and CDR2 is SASEGT in the germline V gene. The CDR3 is 14 amino acids. In nucleotides, the CDR3 is TGTGCCAGCAGCAAGATGACAGACTACTACGAGCAGTACTTC. It encodes CASSKMTDYYEQYF.

The chain uses TRBV6-5 and TRBJ2-7, with 7 bases identical to TRBD2. V gave up 10 bases and J gave up 0 bases; unmatched junction bases: 9. Per the germline V gene, CDR1 is MNHEY and CDR2 is SVGAGI. The CDR3 loop spans 14 amino acids. CDR3: CATSPGGSSYEQYF. DNA for the CDR3: TGTGCCACGTCTCCCGGGGGGTCCTCCTACGAGCAGTACTTC.

The V call is TRBV11-3, the J call TRBJ2-3; 12 nucleotides agree with TRBD2. V was pared by 4 bases and J by 2 bases, with 4 bases of the junction left unmatched. The germline V gene has CDR1 SGHNT and CDR2 YENEEA. The CDR3 runs 16 residues. The CDR3 loop is CASSSLAGGATDTQYF. The DNA of the CDR3 is TGTGCCAGCAGCTCCCTAGCGGGAGGGGCCACAGATACGCAGTATTTT.

The V gene is TRBV6-1, the J gene TRBJ2-2; D possibly uses TRBD1 or TRBD2 (5 bases each). The V gene lost 7 bases and the J gene lost 9 bases, with 18 bases spanning the gap. Germline V gives CDR1 MNHNS, CDR2 SASEGT. The CDR3 spans 14 residues. This chain's CDR3 is CASTRARENRELFF. CDR3 sequence (DNA): TGTGCCAGCACTAGGGCCAGGGAGAACAGGGAGCTGTTTTTT.

The chain has TRBV14 and TRBJ1-2; D ambiguous. The CDR3 is made up of 15 amino acids. Germline-derived CDR1 and CDR2 are SGHDN and FVKESK. Trimming cost V 4 bases and J 2 bases, with 14 bases left between them. CDR3 nucleotides: TGTGCCAGCAGCCTTTTAGGTGGAGAAAACTATGGCTACACCTTC. Its translation: CASSLLGGENYGYTF. Based on the CDR3 plus reference TRBV14 and TRBJ1-2, the full variable domain is EAGVTQFPSHSVIEKGQTVTLRCDPISGHDNLYWYRRVMGKEIKFLLHFVKESKQDESGMPNNRFLAERTGGTYSTLKVQPAELEDSGVYFCASSLLGGENYGYTFGSGTRLTVV.

The sample holds one count of this clone. The V call is TRBV19, the J call TRBJ1-5; D is uncertain. Germline loops: CDR1 LNHDA, CDR2 SQIVND (reference sequence). The CDR3 length is 15 residues. Deletions cut 1 base from V and 0 bases from J, with 7 bases between. CDR3 sequence reads: CASSIGGYSNQPQHF. In DNA form, the CDR3 reads TGTGCCAGTAGTATAGGGGGATATAGCAATCAGCCCCAGCATTTT.

A single count supports this clone. The J gene is TRBJ2-7, the V gene TRBV6-6; TRBD2 matches at 14 bases. V gave up 5 bases and J gave up 7 bases; unmatched junction bases: 7. This CDR3 has 15 amino acids. The germline V gene encodes CDR1 MNHNY and CDR2 SVGAGI (reference sequence). The CDR3 sequence: CASSQTSGRAGEQYF. CDR3 coding DNA: TGTGCCAGCAGTCAGACTAGCGGGAGGGCCGGGGAGCAGTACTTC.

The V call is TRBV9, the J call TRBJ1-4; perhaps TRBD1 as D (5 bases). Germline lookup yields CDR1 SGDLS and CDR2 YYNGEE. V lost 2 bases to trimming and J lost 0 bases, with 11 bases between them. The CDR3 totals 16 residues. This CDR3 reads CASSVARGATNEKLFF. In DNA form, the CDR3 reads TGTGCCAGCAGCGTGGCGCGGGGGGCAACTAATGAAAAACTGTTTTTT.

The chain combines TRBV7-9 with TRBJ2-3, with D unresolved. CDR3 length: 14 amino acids. Germline loops: CDR1 SEHNR, CDR2 FQNEAQ (reference sequence). The ends were cut back, 1 base at V and 7 bases at J, with 12 bases in the middle. The CDR3 here is CASSLGISGNTQYF. DNA of the CDR3: TGTGCCAGCAGCTTAGGTATCAGTGGAAATACGCAGTATTTT.

This clone was detected only a few times. The chain recombines TRBV19 with TRBJ2-7, with TRBD2 identical over 7 bases. J gave up 5 bases and V 3 bases, and 13 bases lay outside the gene matches. Germline CDR1 and CDR2: LNHDA and SQIVND (reference sequence). CDR3 size: 16 residues. This chain's CDR3 is CASSISRGGGSDEQYF. CDR3 coding DNA: TGTGCCAGTAGTATCTCCCGGGGTGGCGGGAGCGACGAGCAGTACTTC. The variable domain in full, completed from reference TRBV19 and TRBJ2-7, reads DGGITQSPKYLFRKEGQNVTLSCEQNLNHDAMYWYRQDPGQGLRLIYYSQIVNDFQKGDIAEGYSVSREKKESFPLTVTSAQKNPTAFYLCASSISRGGGSDEQYFGPGTRLTVT.

The chain recombines TRBV10-2 with TRBJ1-1; TRBD1 might be the D (5 bases). The CDR3 totals 13 residues. V lost 6 bases, J lost 2 bases, and 10 bases lay in between. The germline V gene encodes CDR1 WSHSY and CDR2 SAAADI. The CDR3 here is CASRRGLNTEAFF. The CDR3 region has the DNA TGCGCCAGCAGACGGGGGTTAAACACTGAAGCTTTCTTT.

This chain uses TRBV10-3 with TRBJ1-2; no reliable D call. The V gene's germline CDR1 is ENHRY and CDR2 SYGVKD. The CDR3 totals 15 residues. Between the trimmed V and J ends, which lost 0 bases and 4 bases, there was a span of 12 bases. DNA for the CDR3: TGTGCCATCAGTGAGTCTGTAAGCCCTAGCTATGGCTACACCTTC. This sequence encodes CAISESVSPSYGYTF.